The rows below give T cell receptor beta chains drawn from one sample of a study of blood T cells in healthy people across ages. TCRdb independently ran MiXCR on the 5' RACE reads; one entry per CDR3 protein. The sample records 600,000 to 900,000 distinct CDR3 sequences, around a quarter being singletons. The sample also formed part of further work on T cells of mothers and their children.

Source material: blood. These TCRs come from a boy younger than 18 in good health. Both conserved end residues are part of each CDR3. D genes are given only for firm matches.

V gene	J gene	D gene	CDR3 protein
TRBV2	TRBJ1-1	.	CASSEALPGDSEAFF
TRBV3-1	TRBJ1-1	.	CASSPWEGWNTEAFF
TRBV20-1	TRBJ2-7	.	CSASSASPYEQYF
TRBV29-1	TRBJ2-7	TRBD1	CSVEDPSGGIYEQYF
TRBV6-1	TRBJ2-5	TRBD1	CASSGLGQGDQETQYF
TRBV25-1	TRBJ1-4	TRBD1	CASGGQGAANEKLFF
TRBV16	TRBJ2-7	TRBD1	CASSQYRGPYEQYF
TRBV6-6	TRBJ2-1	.	CASTSTQGGVANEQFF
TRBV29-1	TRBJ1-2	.	CSVERSTRNYGYTF
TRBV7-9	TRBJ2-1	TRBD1	CASSPDRGVYNEQFF
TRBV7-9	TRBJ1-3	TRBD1	CASSLGQGTGNTIYF
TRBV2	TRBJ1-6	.	CASSEALQRASPLHF
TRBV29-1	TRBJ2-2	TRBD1	CSVGDRTRTGELFF
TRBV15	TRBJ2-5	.	CATSTGSIKETQYF
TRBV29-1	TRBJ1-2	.	CSGYSLYGYTF
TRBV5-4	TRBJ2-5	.	CASSFWFQETQYF
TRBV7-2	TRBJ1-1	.	CASSLAPRGGEAFF
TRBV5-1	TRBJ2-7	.	CASSGTGRAYEQYF
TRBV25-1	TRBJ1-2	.	CASSEYSIAGRGYGYTF
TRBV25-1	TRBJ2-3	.	CASRWGISTDTQYF
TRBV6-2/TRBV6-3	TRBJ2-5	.	CASSAGEQETQYF
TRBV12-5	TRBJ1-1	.	CASVSTTDTEAFF
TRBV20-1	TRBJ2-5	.	CSARGLAPRETQYF
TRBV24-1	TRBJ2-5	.	CATSDTREGQETQYF
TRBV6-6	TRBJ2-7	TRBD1	CASSYRQGAGEQYF
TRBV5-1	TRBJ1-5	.	CASSLGGDSNQPQHF
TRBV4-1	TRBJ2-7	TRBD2	CASSQEGGVFRGAYEQYF
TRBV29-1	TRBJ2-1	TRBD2	CSVLTSGVYNEQFF
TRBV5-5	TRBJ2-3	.	CASSPNRDTWQYF
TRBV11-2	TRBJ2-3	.	CASSRSGGGPLTNTQYF
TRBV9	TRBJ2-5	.	CASSGGPSREETQYF
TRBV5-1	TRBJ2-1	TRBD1	CASSFMTGGDYNEQFF
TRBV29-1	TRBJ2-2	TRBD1	CSVLDRGHKNTEELFF
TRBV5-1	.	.	CASSFRGDLNEQYF
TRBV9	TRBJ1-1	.	CASSVAGGTNTEAFF
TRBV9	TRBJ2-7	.	CASSPLTGPYEQYF
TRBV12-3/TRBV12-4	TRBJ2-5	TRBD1	CASSWGQEYQETQYF
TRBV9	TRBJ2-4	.	CASSVGGGNIQYF
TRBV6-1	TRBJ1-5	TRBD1	CASSGQGKSQPQHF
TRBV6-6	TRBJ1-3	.	CASSHTGNTIYF
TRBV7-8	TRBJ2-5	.	CASSFSPETRDQETQYF
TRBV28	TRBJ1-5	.	CASSPGGMNNQPQHF
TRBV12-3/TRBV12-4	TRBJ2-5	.	CASTSTAAGQYF
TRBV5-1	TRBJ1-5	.	CASSLMAGAGQPQHF
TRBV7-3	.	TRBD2	CASSSSSGGNEQFF
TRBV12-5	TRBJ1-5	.	CASGLVRQPQHF
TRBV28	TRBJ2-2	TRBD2	CASSPPGLAGAGELFF
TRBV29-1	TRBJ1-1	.	CSVAARPPGTSAFF
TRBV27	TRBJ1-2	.	CASSLSGQGDGYTF
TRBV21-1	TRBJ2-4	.	CASSKVAGQSQNIQYF
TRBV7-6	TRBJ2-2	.	CASSPGAGFANTGELFF